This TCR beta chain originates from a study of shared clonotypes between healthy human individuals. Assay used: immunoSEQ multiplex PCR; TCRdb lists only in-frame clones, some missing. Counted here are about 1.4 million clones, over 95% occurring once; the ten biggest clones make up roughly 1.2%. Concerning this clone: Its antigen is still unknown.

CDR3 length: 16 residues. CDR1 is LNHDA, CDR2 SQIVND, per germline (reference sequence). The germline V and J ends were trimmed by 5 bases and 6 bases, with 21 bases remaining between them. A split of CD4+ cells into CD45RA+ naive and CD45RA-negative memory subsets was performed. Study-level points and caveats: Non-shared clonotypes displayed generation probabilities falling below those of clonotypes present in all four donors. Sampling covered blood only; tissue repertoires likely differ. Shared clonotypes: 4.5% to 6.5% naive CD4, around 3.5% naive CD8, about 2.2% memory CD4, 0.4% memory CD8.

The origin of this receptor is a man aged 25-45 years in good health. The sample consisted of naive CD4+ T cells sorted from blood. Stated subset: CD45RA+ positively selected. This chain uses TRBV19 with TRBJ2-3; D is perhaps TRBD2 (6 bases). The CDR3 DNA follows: TGTGCCAGTAGTGATTACTTAGCGGAGTCAGGGGATACGCAGTATTTT. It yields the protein CASSDYLAESGDTQYF.